The 22 T cell receptor beta chains reported below all come from one sample, sequenced in a study of blood T cell repertoires in COVID-19. Produced via immunoSEQ multiplex PCR; TCRdb's table is partial and in-frame only. The table has 400,000 to 550,000 clones, about 85% seen once; the top ten hold about 2.1%. The specimen was PBMCs or T cells enriched from blood (not recorded which). The source is a woman aged 18-30 years with acute COVID-19.

This chain connects TRBV10-3 to TRBJ1-1; 10 nucleotides agree with TRBD1. This CDR3 spans 17 amino acids. Trimming cost V 4 bases and J 0 bases; bases outside gene matches: 8. The germline V gene encodes CDR1 ENHRY and CDR2 SYGVKD. For the CDR3, the DNA is TGTGCCATCAGTGCCACCCGGGACAGGGGCCTGAACACTGAAGCTTTCTTT. It yields the protein CAISATRDRGLNTEAFF.

This clone was seen a few times. The J gene is TRBJ2-7, the V gene TRBV7-2; 16 bases are a match to TRBD2. The CDR3 contains 17 residues. In germline, CDR1 is SGHTA, CDR2 FQGNSA. Trimming cost V 3 bases and J 5 bases; bases outside gene matches: 7. CDR3 sequence reads: CASSLSGTSGRGNEQYF. The CDR3 nucleotides read TGTGCCAGCAGCTTGTCTGGGACTAGCGGGAGGGGAAACGAGCAGTACTTC.

The chain joins TRBV11-2 to TRBJ1-2; possible D gene TRBD1, 5 bases. This CDR3 has 15 residues. Germline values: CDR1 SGHAT, CDR2 FQNNGV. Deletions cut 5 bases from V and 3 bases from J, with 16 bases between. CDR3 protein: CASSARDSGDYGYTF. The CDR3 DNA reads TGTGCCAGCAGCGCCCGGGACTCCGGAGACTATGGCTACACCTTC.

This clone showed up just a few times. The rearrangement links TRBV27 to TRBJ1-2; 7 bases fit TRBD1. The CDR3 has 15 residues. Germline CDR1 MNHEY, CDR2 SMNVEV (reference sequence). The V segment lost 4 bases and the J segment 2 bases; nucleotides outside the gene matches: 7. The CDR3: CASSSNRGPNYGYTF. CDR3 DNA sequence: TGTGCCAGCAGTTCGAACAGGGGCCCGAACTATGGCTACACCTTC.

The chain employs TRBV5-1 and TRBJ2-3, with D possibly matching TRBD1 (5 bases). This CDR3 region has 18 residues. Germline V CDR1 and CDR2: SGHRS, YFSETQ. V lost 3 bases and J lost 4, with 24 bases in between. CDR3 amino acids: CASSSISGQLITADTQYF. The CDR3 nucleotides read TGCGCCAGCAGCTCCATATCAGGACAACTAATTACCGCAGATACGCAGTATTTT.

The gene calls are TRBV28 and TRBJ2-3; 10 nucleotides agree with TRBD2. CDR1 MDHEN and CDR2 SYDVKM come from the germline V gene. Germline trimming cut 6 bases from V and 4 bases from J; bases unmatched to any gene: 10. The CDR3 runs 16 residues. CDR3 loop: CASRGPGLAVADTQYF. The CDR3 DNA sequence: TGTGCCAGCAGGGGACCCGGACTAGCGGTCGCAGATACGCAGTATTTT.

J is TRBJ1-2 and V is TRBV30; TRBD1 agrees at 7 bases. J was trimmed by 6 bases and V by 3 bases; bases with no gene match: 10. This CDR3 has 14 amino acids. Germline CDR1 reads GTSNPN; CDR2 reads SVGIG (reference sequence). CDR3 sequence: CAWRRGPGTDGYTF. In nucleotides, the CDR3 is TGTGCCTGGAGGAGGGGGCCCGGGACAGATGGCTACACCTTC.

This chain uses TRBV28 with TRBJ1-1; TRBD1 aligns across 9 bases. With 6 bases clipped from V and 5 bases from J, the junction kept 10 bases outside the gene matches. This CDR3 spans 15 amino acids. Germline V gene lookup returns CDR1 MDHEN and CDR2 SYDVKM. CDR3 region: CASREIRDRETEAFF. Written as DNA, the CDR3 is TGTGCCAGCAGGGAGATCCGGGACAGGGAGACTGAAGCTTTCTTT.

This clone occurred once. The chain combines TRBV18 with TRBJ2-1; 11 bases are shared with TRBD2. CDR3 length: 15 residues. CDR1 is KGHSH, CDR2 LQKENI, per germline. The ends lost 4 bases at V and 3 bases at J; junction bases unmatched: 2. The CDR3 loop reads CASSQTSGDYNEQFF. Written as DNA, the CDR3 is TGTGCCAGCTCACAGACTAGCGGGGACTACAATGAGCAGTTCTTC.

The CDR3 sequence: CASSQLVAGSYEQYF. DNA for the CDR3: TGTGCCAGCAGCCAATTGGTAGCCGGCTCCTACGAGCAGTACTTC. The V gene is TRBV16, the J gene TRBJ2-7, with D hard to call. The CDR3 contains 15 residues. V was trimmed by 1 base and J by 0 bases, leaving 10 bases between them. CDR1 and CDR2 (germline): KGHSY, FQNENV.

This chain uses TRBV29-1 with TRBJ2-7; tentatively, D is TRBD2 (5 bases). Between the trimmed V and J ends, which lost 6 bases and 7 bases, there was a span of 19 bases. The germline CDR1 and CDR2 sequences are SQVTM and ANQGSEA. The CDR3 covers 13 residues. CDR3 coding DNA: TGCAGCGTAGCATATGTCCCCGGGGTAGAGCAGTACTTC. Its translation is CSVAYVPGVEQYF.

This clone has only one observation. The V and J genes are TRBV25-1 and TRBJ2-2, with TRBD2 identical over 9 bases. J gave up 5 bases and V 5 bases, and 12 bases lay outside the gene matches. The CDR3 spans 17 residues. The V gene's germline CDR1 is MGHDK and CDR2 SYGVNS. CDR3 sequence reads: CASSLEWGSGSTGELFF. CDR3 nucleotides: TGTGCCAGCAGTCTTGAATGGGGTAGCGGGAGTACCGGGGAGCTGTTTTTT. Using reference TRBV25-1 and TRBJ2-2 for the parts outside the CDR3, the full variable domain is EADIYQTPRYLVIGTGKKITLECSQTMGHDKMYWYQQDPGMELHLIHYSYGVNSTEKGDLSSESTVSRIRTEHFPLTLESARPSHTSQYLCASSLEWGSGSTGELFFGEGSRLTVL.

This rearrangement joins TRBV12-2 to TRBJ1-2; the DNA was not compared with TRBD1, the D call given in the table. TRBV12-2 is a pseudogene locus. The CDR3 totals 14 residues. This CDR3 reads CASRLAGQGDGYTF. CDR3 nucleotide sequence: TGTGCAAGTCGCTTAGCGGGGCAGGGCGATGGCTACACCTTC.

The rearrangement uses TRBV20-1 and TRBJ2-7; TRBD1 might be the D (5 bases). The CDR3 has 11 amino acids. Germline V gene data show CDR1 as DFQATT and CDR2 as SNEGSKA (reference sequence). Trimming stripped 5 bases from V and 4 bases from J, with 9 bases between. The CDR3 is CSASRQYEQYF. CDR3 nucleotide sequence: TGCAGTGCTTCCCGACAGTACGAGCAGTACTTC.

The rearrangement joins TRBV7-2 to TRBJ1-1, with D perhaps matching TRBD1 (5 bases). The germline gives CDR1 SGHTA, CDR2 FQGNSA. The CDR3 spans 14 residues. V lost 3 bases, J lost 0 bases, and 8 bases lay in between. CDR3 nucleotide sequence: TGTGCCAGCAGCTTGGGGCGGTTGAACACTGAAGCTTTCTTT. Its translation: CASSLGRLNTEAFF.

This clone came up once. The gene calls are TRBV25-1 and TRBJ2-3; 7 nucleotides align to TRBD2. This CDR3 is built from 14 residues. The V segment lost 10 bases and the J segment 1 base; nucleotides outside the gene matches: 8. Germline V lookup: CDR1 MGHDK, CDR2 SYGVNS. CDR3 nucleotide sequence: TGTGCCACCGCCTTTGCGGGGGGCACAGATACGCAGTATTTT. Translating gives CATAFAGGTDTQYF. Full variable domain (rest looked up from reference TRBV25-1 and TRBJ2-3): EADIYQTPRYLVIGTGKKITLECSQTMGHDKMYWYQQDPGMELHLIHYSYGVNSTEKGDLSSESTVSRIRTEHFPLTLESARPSHTSQYLCATAFAGGTDTQYFGPGTRLTVL.

The V gene is TRBV18, the J gene TRBJ2-2; TRBD1 aligns across 7 bases. The germline CDR1 and CDR2 sequences are KGHSH and LQKENI. The V and J ends lost 4 bases and 0 bases, in that order; junction bases with no gene match: 5. This CDR3 contains 16 residues. As DNA, the CDR3 is TGTGCCAGCTCACGAAGGGACAGTTCGAACACCGGGGAGCTGTTTTTT. As protein: CASSRRDSSNTGELFF.

For this clone: The sample carries other DNA sequences with the same CDR3. The CDR3 region is CASSLGVQETQYF. The DNA of the CDR3 is TGTGCCAGCAGTTTAGGAGTGCAAGAGACCCAGTACTTC. The rearrangement links TRBV12-3 or TRBV12-4 to TRBJ2-5, with no clear D. V lost 1 base and J lost 2, with 5 bases in between. The length of the CDR3 is 13 residues.

The V and J genes are TRBV19 and TRBJ1-2; TRBD1 aligns across 10 bases. V dropped 4 bases and J dropped 4; count of bases not matched to a gene: 6. This CDR3 is 15 amino acids long. Germline V gene lookup returns CDR1 LNHDA and CDR2 SQIVND (reference sequence). In nucleotides, the CDR3 is TGTGCCAGTAGTACCCGACAGGGGGCTATCTATGGCTACACCTTC. Amino acids: CASSTRQGAIYGYTF.

This chain joins TRBV11-1 and TRBJ1-6; 7 bases map to TRBD1. The CDR3 length is 15 residues. Germline loops: CDR1 SGHAT, CDR2 FQDESV (reference sequence). V dropped 5 bases and J dropped 4; count of bases not matched to a gene: 5. The CDR3: CASSRAGGYNSPLHF. The CDR3 DNA sequence: TGTGCCAGCAGCAGGGCAGGGGGTTATAATTCACCCCTCCACTTT.

The chain combines TRBV28 with TRBJ1-5; a possible D gene is TRBD1 (5 bases). The CDR3 spans 15 residues. Germline CDR1 MDHEN, CDR2 SYDVKM. V was clipped by 7 bases and J by 6 bases, with 19 bases between them. The CDR3 coding sequence is TGTGCCAGCACCTTCCAAGGGGCCCGGCGTCAGCCCCAGCATTTT. Amino acid sequence: CASTFQGARRQPQHF.

The chain is built from TRBV5-1 and TRBJ1-6; D possibly corresponds to TRBD1 (5 bases). V lost 0 bases and J lost 10, with 14 bases in between. The germline CDR1 and CDR2 sequences are SGHRS and YFSETQ. CDR3 length equals 15 residues. Written as DNA, the CDR3 is TGCGCCAGCAGCTTGGGGGCGCAGGGAAACTCACCCCTCCACTTT. Encoded protein: CASSLGAQGNSPLHF. The full variable domain, completed using reference TRBV5-1 and TRBJ1-6, is KAGVTQTPRYLIKTRGQQVTLSCSPISGHRSVSWYQQTPGQGLQFLFEYFSETQRNKGNFPGRFSGRQFSNSRSEMNVSTLELGDSALYLCASSLGAQGNSPLHFGNGTRLTVT.